These 25 T cell receptor beta chains originate from one sample sequenced in a study of T cells in women clearing cervical HPV infection. Measured with immunoSEQ multiplex PCR; TCRdb has only the in-frame clones, and not every one. The table gives approximately 37,000 clones; the top ten clones make up less than 7% of it. Sequences were obtained from blood buffy coat. Source of these receptors: a woman between 18 and 69 years old with a cervical HPV16 infection that either progressed to CIN3+ or cleared (not recorded which).

In the case of this clone: Sequencing ends 3 residues short of the CDR3 end; the germline J gene provides the rest. This chain connects TRBV7-6 to TRBJ2-2; 11 bases are a match to TRBD1. The CDR3 runs to 18 residues. Trimming at V came to 6 bases and at J to 1 base, leaving 10 bases not matched to a gene. CDR1 is SGHVS, CDR2 FNYEAQ, per germline. The CDR3 sequence is CASSPGTGGLMNTGELFF. CDR3 DNA, as far as it was read: TGTGCCAGCAGTCCCGGGACAGGGGGTTTAATGAACACCGGGGAG.

Concerning this clone itself: The missing CDR3 end, 3 residues past where the read stops, is filled in from the germline J gene. The chain employs TRBV2 and TRBJ1-4; no clear D. Trimming shortened V by 4 bases and J by 6 bases, and 12 bases separated the two germline ends. The CDR3 sequence is 14 residues long. Per germline, CDR1 SNHLY and CDR2 FYNNEI. The CDR3 loop reads CASSGAFEHEKLFF. CDR3 DNA, as far as it was read: TGTGCCAGCAGTGGGGCTTTTGAACATGAAAAA. The whole variable domain, filled in from reference TRBV2 and TRBJ1-4, reads EPEVTQTPSHQVTQMGQEVILRCVPISNHLYFYWYRQILGQKVEFLVSFYNNEISEKSEIFDDQFSVERPDGSNFTLKIRSTKLEDSAMYFCASSGAFEHEKLFFGSGTQLSVL.

Measured by frequency, this clone is medium-sized. The CDR3 protein is CACGLAPNTDTQYF. Incomplete CDR3 DNA: TGTGCCTGTGGACTAGCCCCTAACACAGATACG. J is TRBJ2-3 and V is TRBV30, with TRBD2 identical over 8 bases. The read halts 3 residues ahead of the CDR3 end, with the missing end drawn from the germline J gene. Germline values: CDR1 GTSNPN, CDR2 SVGIG (reference sequence). This CDR3 comprises 14 residues. V was pared by 6 bases and J by 2 bases, with 7 bases of the junction left unmatched. The full variable domain, its missing parts supplied by reference TRBV30 and TRBJ2-3, is SQTIHQWPATLVQPVGSPLSLECTVEGTSNPNLYWYRQAAGRGLQLLFYSVGIGQISSEVPQNLSASRPQDRQFILSSKKLLLSDSGFYLCACGLAPNTDTQYFGPGTRLTVL.

On this clone: The CDR3 is cut off 3 residues early in the read; its end comes from the germline J gene. J is TRBJ2-1 and V is TRBV5-1, with 11 bases aligning to TRBD2. CDR3 length equals 16 residues. Germline-derived CDR1 and CDR2 are SGHRS and YFSETQ. V shed 0 bases and J 7 bases; nucleotides not matched to a gene: 6. This CDR3 reads CASSLGSGGAFNEQFF. Incomplete CDR3 DNA: TGCGCCAGCAGCTTGGGTAGCGGGGGGGCATTTAATGAG.

Concerning this clone itself: The read is 3 residues too short to cover the CDR3 end, so that end is filled in from the germline J gene. This chain links TRBV7-8 with TRBJ2-3; possibly TRBD2 for D (5 bases). The CDR3 length is 16 residues. Germline V gene sequence: CDR1 SGHVS, CDR2 FQNEAQ. CDR3 region: CASSAWPPSSNQPQYF. The CDR3 bases that were read are TGTGCCAGCAGCGCCTGGCCGCCATCTAGCAATCAGCCG.

In regard to this clone: The read is 3 residues too short to cover the CDR3 end, so that end is filled in from the germline J gene. The rearrangement uses TRBV20-1 and TRBJ2-2; TRBD1 aligns across 7 bases. The germline V gene encodes CDR1 DFQATT and CDR2 SNEGSKA (reference sequence). This CDR3 spans 15 amino acids. CDR3 bases read: TGCAGTGCTAGTTGGGTGGGACAGTTTAATGAAAAG. It encodes CSASWVGQFNEK. The entire CDR3 reads CSASWVGQFNEKLFF.

Incomplete CDR3 DNA: TGTGCCAGCAGCTTAAGATGTCGGAGGGGGACACTAGCGGGGAGCACAGATACG. Translating it yields CASSLRCRRGTLAGSTDT. The whole CDR3 protein reads CASSLRCRRGTLAGSTDTQYF. The chain links TRBV7-3 to TRBJ2-3; 10 bases fit TRBD2. Read coverage stops 3 residues before the CDR3 terminus; the germline J gene supplies the remainder. Losses at the gene ends were 1 base for V and 0 bases for J; bases not matched to a gene: 16. The CDR3 has 21 residues. Germline V gene lookup returns CDR1 SGHTA and CDR2 FQGTGA.

Turning to this clone: Read sequence stops 3 residues before the CDR3 end, and the germline J gene provides the missing end. The V gene is TRBV28, the J gene TRBJ2-1; 8 bases are shared with TRBD2. With V trimmed by 5 bases and J by 4 bases, 7 bases remained unmatched. Germline CDR1 and CDR2: MDHEN and SYDVKM. CDR3 length equals 15 residues. CDR3 DNA (partial): TGTGCCAGCAGTCGTAGCGGGACGGGTTACAATGAG. Its translation: CASSRSGTGYNE. The complete CDR3 reads CASSRSGTGYNEQFF.

Points on this clone: Sequencing ends 3 residues short of the CDR3 end; the germline J gene provides the rest. The genes are TRBV30 and TRBJ2-2; 7 bases map to TRBD1. The V gene end was trimmed by 2 bases and the J gene end by 4 bases; junction bases not matched to a gene: 7. Germline V gene data show CDR1 as GTSNPN and CDR2 as SVGIG (reference sequence). This CDR3 contains 15 residues. The CDR3 loop is CAWSQQGDGTGELFF. The sequenced CDR3 bases are TGTGCCTGGAGTCAGCAGGGGGACGGCACCGGGGAG.

As concerns this clone: Read data end 3 residues before the CDR3 end; the end is taken from the germline J gene. V and J are TRBV2 and TRBJ1-1; no definite D call. Per germline, CDR1 SNHLY and CDR2 FYNNEI. V lost 6 bases, J lost 0 bases, and 8 bases lay in between. The CDR3 has 13 residues. CDR3 DNA (partial): TGTGCCAGCAGCCCAGAAATGAACACTGAA. Amino acids: CASSPEMNTE. The whole CDR3 reads CASSPEMNTEAFF.

With respect to this clone: The read finishes 3 residues shy of the CDR3 end, and the germline J gene is used to complete it. This chain connects TRBV5-1 to TRBJ2-1, with 7 bases that match TRBD2. CDR1 SGHRS and CDR2 YFSETQ come from the germline V gene. V lost 4 bases and J lost 0; bases outside the gene matches: 10. CDR3 size: 17 residues. CDR3 in amino acids: CASSPASGTSSYNEQFF. CDR3 DNA, as far as it was read: TGCGCCAGCAGCCCCGCTAGCGGTACAAGCTCCTACAATGAG.

As regards this clone: Coverage ceases 3 residues before the CDR3 finishes, and the germline J gene fills in the end. This chain links TRBV7-7 with TRBJ2-2, with D possibly matching TRBD2 (6 bases). The CDR3 is made up of 13 amino acids. V lost 8 bases and J lost 3, with 10 bases in between. Germline CDR1 and CDR2: SSHAT and FNYEAQ (reference sequence). CDR3 DNA, as far as it was read: TGTGCCAGCGGCGGAGGGGACACCGGGGAG. It encodes CASGGGDTGE. From start to end, the CDR3 is CASGGGDTGELFF.

Regarding this clone: The read halts 3 residues ahead of the CDR3 end, with the missing end drawn from the germline J gene. V and J are TRBV19 and TRBJ1-2, with 7 positions matching TRBD1. This CDR3 has 16 residues. The J segment lost 4 bases and the V segment lost 5 bases, leaving 13 bases of the junction unmatched. The germline V gene encodes CDR1 LNHDA and CDR2 SQIVND (reference sequence). The DNA read from the CDR3 is TGTGCCAGTAGTCACCCCGTATCAGGGGGTCCCTATGGC. Its translation: CASSHPVSGGPYG. The full CDR3 reads CASSHPVSGGPYGYTF.

As concerns this clone: The junction and the germline gene differ at one end; a read error may be behind it. The read finishes 3 residues shy of the CDR3 end, and the germline J gene is used to complete it. This sample includes further DNA sequences coding for the same CDR3. This chain joins TRBV30 and TRBJ1-3; 9 nucleotides align to TRBD1. Germline values: CDR1 GTSNPN, CDR2 SVGIG (reference sequence). The CDR3 loop spans 16 amino acids. The CDR3 DNA, read in part, is TGTGCCTGCGGTACCGGGACAGGGCCCTCTGGAAACACA. Its protein is CACGTGTGPSGNT. The whole CDR3 reads CACGTGTGPSGNTIYF.

Remarks on this clone: The read ends 3 residues shy of where the CDR3 ends; the end is completed using the germline J gene. V usage is TRBV7-2 and J usage is TRBJ2-7; no clear D gene. Germline assignment: CDR1 SGHTA and CDR2 FQGNSA. V gave up 2 bases and J gave up 0 bases, with 8 bases separating them. The CDR3 consists of 14 residues. CDR3 bases read: TGTGCCAGCAGCTTACTCCTAAACTCCTACGAG. It is translated as CASSLLLNSYE. The whole CDR3 sequence reads CASSLLLNSYEQYF.

For this clone: The DNA ends 3 residues before the CDR3 does, and the rest of the CDR3 is filled in from the germline J gene. This chain uses TRBV7-2 with TRBJ1-6; D unresolved. Trimming stripped 4 bases from V and 6 bases from J, with 7 bases between. This CDR3 contains 13 residues. The germline V gene has CDR1 SGHTA and CDR2 FQGNSA. The DNA read from the CDR3 is TGTGCCAGCAGCTCCCTTTTTAATTCACCC. Protein: CASSSLFNSP. The complete CDR3 reads CASSSLFNSPLHF.

For this clone: The read ends 3 residues before the CDR3 terminus; that terminus is restored from the germline J gene. The chain is built from TRBV30 and TRBJ1-2; no reliable D call. The CDR3 runs 12 residues. Germline values: CDR1 GTSNPN, CDR2 SVGIG (reference sequence). CDR3 DNA, as far as it was read: TGTGCCTGGAGCGAGACTAGCACTGAG. This codes for CAWSETSTE. The complete CDR3 protein is CAWSETSTEYTF.

With respect to this clone: The read stops 3 residues short of the end of the CDR3; the missing end is completed from the germline J gene. Other DNA sequences of this sample code for an identical CDR3. The V gene is TRBV20-1, the J gene TRBJ2-7; TRBD1 might be the D (5 bases). CDR1 and CDR2 (germline): DFQATT, SNEGSKA (reference sequence). V gave up 0 bases and J gave up 0 bases, with 9 bases separating them. This CDR3 has 14 amino acids. CDR3: CSARDTGHSYEQYF. The sequenced part of the CDR3 DNA is TGCAGTGCTAGAGATACAGGCCACTCCTACGAG.

About this clone: Sequencing ends 3 residues short of the CDR3 end; the germline J gene provides the rest. The rearrangement links TRBV18 to TRBJ2-2; 7 bases match TRBD1. From germline, CDR1 is KGHSH and CDR2 LQKENI. This CDR3 contains 15 residues. Incomplete CDR3 DNA: TGTGCCAGCTCACCACGGACAGGTGTGCAGGAAAAG. Translating gives CASSPRTGVQEK. The CDR3 as a whole reads CASSPRTGVQEKLFF. Filled out from reference TRBV18 and TRBJ2-2, the complete variable domain reads NAGVMQNPRHLVRRRGQEARLRCSPMKGHSHVYWYRQLPEEGLKFMVYLQKENIIDESGMPKERFSAEFPKEGPSILRIQQVVRGDSAAYFCASSPRTGVQEKLFFGEGSRLTVL.

Regarding this clone: The CDR3 end is not reached by the read, which stops 3 residues before it; the germline J gene fills it in. The chain employs TRBV7-2 and TRBJ1-2, with D possibly matching TRBD1 (5 bases). Germline V lookup: CDR1 SGHTA, CDR2 FQGNSA. This CDR3 comprises 15 residues. The sequenced CDR3 bases are TGTGCCAGCAGCTTATTCGGGCAGGGCCGGGATACC. Translation: CASSLFGQGRDT. The complete CDR3 sequence is CASSLFGQGRDTYTF.

A note on this clone: Other DNA sequences from this sample encode an identical CDR3 as well. The CDR3 reads CASSPQANYGYTF. CDR3 DNA, as far as it was read: TGTGCCAGCAGCCCCCAGGCTAACTATGGC. The chain is built from TRBV5-5 and TRBJ1-2; D uncertain. The read ends 3 residues early relative to the CDR3; the germline J gene fills the gap. The CDR3 totals 13 residues. Per germline, CDR1 SGHKS and CDR2 YYEKEE (reference sequence). Trimming took 4 bases from V and 0 from J, leaving 7 bases between them.

Concerning this clone itself: The read ends 3 residues shy of where the CDR3 ends; the end is completed using the germline J gene. The chain uses TRBV5-4 and TRBJ1-2; 7 positions match TRBD1. The CDR3 has 13 residues. The V and J ends lost 2 bases and 7 bases, in that order; junction bases with no gene match: 5. The germline gives CDR1 SGHNT, CDR2 YYREEE (reference sequence). The DNA read from the CDR3 is TGTGCCAGCAGCTTAGGGACAGTCGGTGGC. Protein product: CASSLGTVGG. The full CDR3 sequence reads CASSLGTVGGYTF.

The sequenced part of the CDR3 DNA is TGCAGTGCTAGACCCGGGACTAGCGCCACAGATACG. Its translation: CSARPGTSATDT. The complete CDR3 reads CSARPGTSATDTQYF. The chain joins TRBV20-1 to TRBJ2-3, with TRBD2 matching over 10 bases. The read comes to an end 3 residues before the CDR3 does, leaving the germline J gene to fill in the end. The CDR3 has 15 residues. V lost 2 bases to trimming and J lost 2 bases; unmatched junction nucleotides: 4. CDR1 is DFQATT, CDR2 SNEGSKA, per germline (reference sequence).

Concerning this clone: The read halts 3 residues ahead of the CDR3 end, with the missing end drawn from the germline J gene. V is TRBV30 and J is TRBJ2-7; 10 bases align to TRBD1. The V and J ends lost 1 base and 5 bases, in that order; junction bases with no gene match: 11. The CDR3 is 16 residues long. CDR1 and CDR2 from the germline V gene are GTSNPN and SVGIG (reference sequence). The CDR3 here is CAWSDEEGTGVHEQYF. The sequenced part of the CDR3 DNA is TGTGCCTGGAGTGATGAGGAAGGGACAGGGGTCCACGAG.

A remark on this clone: The DNA ends 3 residues before the CDR3 does, and the rest of the CDR3 is filled in from the germline J gene. V is TRBV19 and J is TRBJ1-5, with a possible D match to TRBD1 (6 bases). The V gene's germline CDR1 is LNHDA and CDR2 SQIVND (reference sequence). The CDR3 is 16 amino acids. Trimming removed 5 bases from V and 1 base from J, with 15 bases in between. The covered CDR3 bases are TGTGCCAGTAGTGGGGGCTCGGGCCTAAGCAATCAGCCC. Translating gives CASSGGSGLSNQP. The entire CDR3 sequence reads CASSGGSGLSNQPQHF. Using reference TRBV19 and TRBJ1-5 for the parts outside the CDR3, the full variable domain is DGGITQSPKYLFRKEGQNVTLSCEQNLNHDAMYWYRQDPGQGLRLIYYSQIVNDFQKGDIAEGYSVSREKKESFPLTVTSAQKNPTAFYLCASSGGSGLSNQPQHFGDGTRLSIL.